These T cell receptor beta chains were read from a single sample in a study of cytomegalovirus exposure and HLA in healthy donors. Sequencing used immunoSEQ multiplex PCR; TCRdb keeps in-frame clones, though not all of them. The table has 95,000 to 110,000 clones, under 80% seen once. The sample taken for sequencing was PBMCs. All receptors derive from a middle-aged woman in good health and CMV-seropositive. The CDR3 runs from the conserved cysteine through the conserved F or W. D genes are given only for firm matches. The size field is filled for only some rows; it gives once, few, many or a size class.

>TRBJ1-2|TRBD1|-|TRBV30
CAWRPGGFWGYTF
TGTGCCTGGAGACCAGGGGGCTTCTGGGGCTACACCTTC
>TRBJ1-1|-|-|TRBV7-8
CASSLEPGVTEAFF
TGTGCCAGCAGCTTAGAACCGGGAGTCACTGAAGCTTTCTTT
>TRBJ1-5|-|few|TRBV7-9
CASSSDTYQPQHF
TGTGCCAGCAGCTCAGACACTTATCAGCCCCAGCATTTT
>TRBJ2-7|-|-|TRBV6-1
CASNYRVYEQYF
TGTGCCAGCAATTACAGGGTCTACGAGCAGTACTTC
>TRBJ2-7|-|-|TRBV7-2
CASSSRGANEQYF
TGTGCCAGCAGCTCCCGGGGGGCAAACGAGCAGTACTTC
>TRBJ1-5|TRBD1|-|TRBV11-1
CASSRGQGRNQPQHF
TGTGCCAGCAGCCGTGGACAGGGACGCAATCAGCCCCAGCATTTT
>TRBJ2-4|-|-|TRBV7-8
CASSSPPYRRRQDQNIQYF
TGTGCCAGCAGCTCTCCGCCATATCGCCGCCGACAAGACCAAAACATTCAGTACTTC
>TRBJ1-2|-|-|TRBV7-9
CASSLGQSDYGYTF
TGTGCCAGCAGCTTAGGACAGTCAGACTATGGCTACACCTTC
>TRBJ1-1|-|-|TRBV5-4
CASSLIPGTEAFF
TGTGCCAGCAGCTTGATTCCGGGGACTGAAGCTTTCTTT
>TRBJ1-2|TRBD1|-|TRBV30
CAWSGRTGGLPVSYGYTF
TGTGCCTGGAGTGGAAGGACAGGGGGCTTGCCCGTCAGCTATGGCTACACCTTC
>TRBJ1-2|-|few|TRBV5-6
CASSLDPGYGYTF
TGTGCCAGCAGCTTGGATCCAGGCTATGGCTACACCTTC
>TRBJ1-1|TRBD1|-|TRBV27
CASNRQGAGTEAFF
TGTGCCAGCAATCGACAGGGGGCGGGGACTGAAGCTTTCTTT
>TRBJ1-6|-|few|TRBV6-5
CASSYSIGSNSPLHF
TGTGCCAGCAGTTACTCGATTGGGAGTAATTCACCCCTCCACTTT
>TRBJ2-2|TRBD1|-|TRBV10-3
CATIPGQGHTGELFF
TGTGCCACCATCCCGGGACAGGGGCACACCGGGGAGCTGTTTTTT
>TRBJ2-2|-|-|TRBV2
CASSYGRVNTGELFF
TGTGCCAGCAGTTACGGCAGGGTGAACACCGGGGAGCTGTTTTTT
>TRBJ1-1|-|-|TRBV11-2
CASSLGQSNTEAFF
TGTGCCAGCAGCTTAGGACAGAGTAACACTGAAGCTTTCTTT
>TRBJ1-2|TRBD1|-|TRBV6-6
CASSYGQAVYGYTF
TGTGCCAGCAGTTACGGACAGGCTGTCTATGGCTACACCTTC
>TRBJ2-2|-|-|TRBV14
CASSQVADTGELFF
TGTGCCAGCAGCCAAGTTGCAGACACCGGGGAGCTGTTTTTT
>TRBJ2-7|TRBD2|few|TRBV27
CASSPPTLAGGLREQYF
TGTGCCAGCAGTCCGCCTACTCTAGCGGGGGGGTTAAGAGAGCAGTACTTC
>TRBJ2-7|-|-|TRBV5-4
CASSLLGREQYF
TGTGCCAGCAGCTTGCTTGGGCGCGAGCAGTACTTC
>TRBJ1-2|TRBD1|-|TRBV19
CASSRDRGNGYTF
TGTGCCAGTAGCCGGGACAGGGGGAATGGCTACACCTTC
>TRBJ1-1|-|-|TRBV4-3
CASSQDLVQTTEAFF
TGCGCCAGCAGCCAAGATCTCGTACAGACCACTGAAGCTTTCTTT
>TRBJ1-1|TRBD1|-|TRBV18
CASSPRTGSTEAFF
TGTGCCAGCTCACCCCGGACAGGGAGCACTGAAGCTTTCTTT
>TRBJ2-3|TRBD2|-|TRBV4-1
CASSQEAGGRGTQYF
TGCGCCAGCAGCCAAGAAGCGGGGGGCCGTGGTACGCAGTATTTT
>TRBJ1-1|-|-|TRBV5-4
CASSLALRQVNTEAFF
TGTGCCAGCAGCTTAGCCCTAAGACAGGTGAACACTGAAGCTTTCTTT
>TRBJ1-2|-|-|TRBV10-1
CASSDGGDGYTF
TGCGCCAGCAGTGATGGCGGGGATGGCTACACCTTC
>TRBJ2-3|-|-|TRBV5-1
CASCPLTTRTDTQYF
TGCGCCAGCTGCCCCCTGACTACCCGCACAGATACGCAGTATTTT
>TRBJ2-2|TRBD1|-|TRBV7-3
CASSPTGTGGPTGELFF
TGTGCCAGCAGCCCAACCGGGACAGGGGGCCCCACCGGGGAGCTGTTTTTT
>TRBJ1-5|-|-|TRBV27
CASSTGLGQPQHF
TGTGCCAGCTCTACAGGGTTGGGTCAGCCCCAGCATTTT
>TRBJ1-3|-|-|TRBV6-5
CASSRDWDSGNTIYF
TGTGCCAGCAGTCGGGACTGGGACTCTGGAAACACCATATATTTT
>TRBJ2-7|-|-|TRBV5-6
CASSLAYEQYF
TGTGCCAGCAGCTTGGCTTACGAGCAGTACTTC
>TRBJ2-2|TRBD1|-|TRBV15
CATSARDRNTGELFF
TGTGCCACCAGCGCCCGGGACAGAAACACCGGGGAGCTGTTTTTT
>TRBJ1-1|-|-|TRBV19
CASSRGKGPMNTEAFF
TGTGCCAGTAGTCGGGGGAAAGGCCCGATGAACACTGAAGCTTTCTTT
>TRBJ2-3|-|-|TRBV6-5
CASRARTDTQYF
TGTGCCAGCAGAGCGCGGACAGATACGCAGTATTTT
>TRBJ2-5|-|-|TRBV6-6
CASSYSSERGTQYF
TGTGCCAGCAGTTACTCAAGCGAACGGGGGACCCAGTACTTC
>TRBJ1-5|TRBD1|few|TRBV30
CAWSSGQAPGGNQPQHF
TGTGCCTGGAGTTCGGGACAGGCTCCTGGGGGCAATCAGCCCCAGCATTTT
>TRBJ2-5|TRBD2|-|TRBV11-2
CASSPSGAGETQYF
TGTGCCAGCAGCCCTAGCGGGGCAGGGGAGACCCAGTACTTC
>TRBJ2-2|TRBD1|-|TRBV5-1
CASSPQGSGELFF
TGCGCCAGCAGCCCACAGGGGTCCGGGGAGCTGTTTTTT
>TRBJ2-7|TRBD2|-|TRBV4-1
CASSQGVAGYETYEQYF
TGCGCCAGCAGCCAAGGGGTAGCGGGGTATGAAACCTACGAGCAGTACTTC
>TRBJ2-5|-|-|TRBV2
CASSELTNPRETQYF
TGTGCCAGCAGTGAATTGACTAACCCTAGAGAGACCCAGTACTTC
>TRBJ2-3|TRBD2|-|TRBV7-2
CASSLVFERGGMDTQYF
TGTGCCAGCAGCTTAGTGTTCGAGCGGGGGGGAATGGATACGCAGTATTTT
>TRBJ2-5|TRBD2|-|TRBV7-3
CASSFTSDETQYF
TGTGCCAGCAGCTTTACTAGCGACGAGACCCAGTACTTC
>TRBJ2-1|TRBD2|-|TRBV7-2
CASCPSGGARNEQFF
TGTGCCAGCTGCCCTAGCGGGGGGGCTCGTAATGAGCAGTTCTTC
>TRBJ2-7|TRBD2|-|TRBV6-1
CASSARLAGYEQYF
TGTGCCAGCAGTGCGCGACTAGCGGGTTACGAGCAGTACTTC
>TRBJ1-1|-|-|TRBV12-5
CASGLVDSGRGVRVDTEAFF
TGTGCTAGTGGTTTGGTAGATTCGGGCAGGGGAGTAAGAGTAGACACTGAAGCTTTCTTT
>TRBJ2-3|TRBD2|-|TRBV5-1
CASSYRGGGGTDTQYF
TGCGCCAGCAGCTACCGCGGGGGGGGTGGCACAGATACGCAGTATTTT
>TRBJ2-5|TRBD2|-|TRBV7-7
CASNPGLAGGQETQYF
TGTGCTAGCAACCCGGGACTAGCGGGGGGACAAGAGACCCAGTACTTC
>TRBJ1-5|-|-|TRBV19
CASSRFMSLRHSNQPQHF
TGTGCCAGTAGTCGGTTCATGTCCCTCCGACATAGCAATCAGCCCCAGCATTTT
>TRBJ2-7|TRBD1|-|TRBV5-4
CASSLGGQGYYEQYF
TGTGCCAGCAGCTTGGGAGGACAGGGTTACTACGAGCAGTACTTC
>TRBJ2-7|TRBD1|-|TRBV9
CASSVLRDREYEQYF
TGTGCCAGCAGCGTCCTAAGGGACAGGGAATACGAGCAGTACTTC
>TRBJ1-2|-|-|TRBV30
CAWSLQALYGYTF
TGTGCCTGGAGTCTACAGGCCCTCTATGGCTACACCTTC
>TRBJ1-1|-|-|TRBV5-4
CASSSNRANTEAFF
TGTGCCAGCAGCTCAAACAGGGCGAACACTGAAGCTTTCTTT
>TRBJ2-5|TRBD2|-|TRBV7-9
CASSLGPSGGAMETQYF
TGTGCCAGCAGCTTAGGTCCTAGCGGGGGGGCTATGGAGACCCAGTACTTC
>TRBJ2-1|-|once|TRBV14
CASSRLVLYNEQFF
TGTGCCAGCAGCCGACTAGTTCTGTACAATGAGCAGTTCTTC
>TRBJ1-2|TRBD1|-|TRBV5-1
CASSLDRGEYYGYTF
TGCGCCAGCAGCCTGGACAGGGGAGAATACTATGGCTACACCTTC
>TRBJ2-1|TRBD2|-|TRBV2
CASSELLAGGYNEQFF
TGTGCCAGCAGTGAATTGTTAGCGGGGGGCTACAATGAGCAGTTCTTC
>TRBJ2-5|TRBD2|-|TRBV13
CASSLRKRGAKRVETQYF
TGTGCCAGCAGCTTACGTAAGCGGGGGGCGAAGCGGGTGGAGACCCAGTACTTC
>TRBJ2-3|TRBD1|few|TRBV5-1
CASSPRDSSTDTQYF
TGCGCCAGCAGCCCCCGGGACAGTAGCACAGATACGCAGTATTTT